One sample yielded the 19 T cell receptor beta chains listed below, sequenced in a study of glioma-infiltrating T cells after dendritic cell vaccination. The method was immunoSEQ multiplex PCR; TCRdb's version includes in-frame clones alone and lacks a portion of them. The data contain roughly 100,000 clones, nearly 90% of them singletons. Time point defined: after dendritic cell vaccination, including at tumor progression/relapse. The specimen comprised blood, sampled after dendritic cell vaccination. The receptors shown here come from a human donor with glioblastoma.

This chain joins TRBV2 and TRBJ2-3; 7 bases match TRBD1. Germline V CDR1 and CDR2: SNHLY, FYNNEI. The V and J ends lost 3 bases and 4 bases, in that order; junction bases with no gene match: 7. This CDR3 spans 15 amino acids. CDR3 sequence: CASSEGAGGPDTQYF. CDR3 in DNA: TGTGCCAGCAGTGAGGGGGCAGGGGGACCAGATACGCAGTATTTT.

This chain's CDR3 is CASSFEGNQPQHF. CDR3 sequence (DNA): TGTGCCAGCAGTTTCGAGGGCAATCAGCCCCAGCATTTT. The V call is TRBV27, the J call TRBJ1-5; D uncertain. CDR3 length equals 13 residues. Germline V gene sequence: CDR1 MNHEY, CDR2 SMNVEV (reference sequence). V lost 3 bases to trimming and J lost 2 bases, with 5 bases between them.

V usage is TRBV7-9 and J usage is TRBJ1-2, with TRBD1 matching over 8 bases. CDR3 size: 15 residues. The germline V gene encodes CDR1 SEHNR and CDR2 FQNEAQ (reference sequence). Unmatched junction bases numbered 9, after V lost 3 bases and J lost 6 bases. The CDR3 DNA reads TGTGCCAGCAGCTTGGACAGGGCCCTCCGGGATGGCTACACCTTC. This gives the protein CASSLDRALRDGYTF.

The chain employs TRBV5-1 and TRBJ2-3, with 9 bases matching TRBD1. The junction had 8 bases not matched to a gene; V was cut back by 2 bases and J by 4 bases. Germline loops: CDR1 SGHRS, CDR2 YFSETQ. The CDR3 sequence is 16 residues long. The chain's CDR3 is CASSFTSGQGPDTQYF. CDR3 DNA sequence: TGCGCCAGCAGCTTTACTTCGGGACAGGGCCCAGATACGCAGTATTTT.

The V gene is TRBV19, the J gene TRBJ1-2, with D possibly TRBD1 on 5 matching bases. Deletions cut 8 bases from V and 6 bases from J, with 16 bases between. This CDR3 region has 13 residues. Germline CDR1 is LNHDA and CDR2 is SQIVND (reference sequence). CDR3 DNA: TGTGCCAGTCACATTATGGGGGGGGATGGCTACACCTTC. This encodes CASHIMGGDGYTF.

This rearrangement joins TRBV27 to TRBJ2-2; 8 bases map to TRBD1. The V gene's germline CDR1 is MNHEY and CDR2 SMNVEV (reference sequence). The CDR3 loop spans 14 amino acids. Trimming cost V 5 bases and J 6 bases; bases outside gene matches: 5. The CDR3 protein is CASSPWDRPGELFF. The CDR3 coding sequence is TGTGCCAGCAGTCCCTGGGACAGGCCCGGGGAGCTGTTTTTT.

The chain uses TRBV6-1 and TRBJ1-2; no clear D. Trimming took 6 bases from V and 8 from J, leaving 13 bases between them. Germline V gives CDR1 MNHNS, CDR2 SASEGT. The CDR3 contains 12 residues. Here the CDR3 reads CASSPTSQGYTF. The DNA of the CDR3 is TGTGCCAGCAGCCCTACCTCTCAAGGCTACACCTTC.

The chain joins TRBV5-1 to TRBJ2-7, with D maybe TRBD2 (6 bases). Germline CDR1 is SGHRS and CDR2 is YFSETQ. This CDR3 is built from 15 residues. V lost 0 bases and J 0 bases, leaving 10 bases between the germline ends. CDR3: CASSLVGGSSYEQYF. The CDR3 bases are TGCGCCAGCAGCTTGGTCGGGGGTAGCTCCTACGAGCAGTACTTC.

The chain couples TRBV27 to TRBJ1-6; a possible D gene is TRBD1 (5 bases). From germline, CDR1 is MNHEY and CDR2 SMNVEV (reference sequence). This CDR3 is built from 14 residues. The V gene lost 3 bases and the J gene lost 14 bases, with 17 bases spanning the gap. The CDR3 DNA reads as TGTGCCAGCAGTTTGGCGCAGCTCCAGGGAACCCTCCACTTT. It codes for CASSLAQLQGTLHF.

V gene TRBV9 combines with J gene TRBJ2-1; D is unresolved. The length of the CDR3 is 15 residues. Germline CDR1 reads SGDLS; CDR2 reads YYNGEE. V lost 1 base to trimming and J lost 2 bases, with 10 bases between them. The CDR3 spells CASSVRSSPYNEQFF. As DNA, the CDR3 is TGTGCCAGCAGCGTAAGGAGCTCCCCCTACAATGAGCAGTTCTTC.

The chain employs TRBV2 and TRBJ2-7, with D hard to call. Trimming took off 11 bases at V and 3 bases at J, with 11 bases between the two ends. Germline lookup yields CDR1 SNHLY and CDR2 FYNNEI. CDR3 size: 11 residues. CDR3 sequence (DNA): TGTGCCGCACGTAGTGGCTACGAGCAGTACTTC. Residues: CAARSGYEQYF. Full variable domain (outside the CDR3, taken from reference TRBV2 and TRBJ2-7): EPEVTQTPSHQVTQMGQEVILRCVPISNHLYFYWYRQILGQKVEFLVSFYNNEISEKSEIFDDQFSVERPDGSNFTLKIRSTKLEDSAMYFCAARSGYEQYFGPGTRLTVT.

V is TRBV6-5 and J is TRBJ2-7, with 9 bases matching TRBD2. The CDR3 has 15 amino acids. Trimming at V came to 6 bases and at J to 2 bases, leaving 8 bases not matched to a gene. The germline gives CDR1 MNHEY, CDR2 SVGAGI. The CDR3 sequence is CASRAPSGDTYEQYF. The CDR3 DNA reads as TGTGCCAGCAGAGCCCCTAGCGGGGACACCTACGAGCAGTACTTC.

This clone was seen a single time. The chain employs TRBV9 and TRBJ1-2; 9 nucleotides align to TRBD1. Unmatched junction bases numbered 7, after V lost 3 bases and J lost 7 bases. Germline V gene data show CDR1 as SGDLS and CDR2 as YYNGEE. The CDR3 sequence is 14 residues long. The CDR3 region is CASSDYTGGAGYTF. CDR3 sequence (DNA): TGTGCCAGCAGCGACTATACAGGGGGCGCTGGCTACACCTTC.

The chain employs TRBV28 and TRBJ2-5; maybe TRBD2 (5 bases). V was pared by 2 bases and J by 5 bases, with 18 bases between. CDR1 is MDHEN, CDR2 SYDVKM, per germline. The CDR3 length is 16 residues. CDR3 residues: CASSLKNSGDMETQYF. The DNA for the CDR3 is TGTGCCAGCAGTTTAAAGAACAGCGGAGACATGGAGACCCAGTACTTC.

The chain combines TRBV7-2 with TRBJ2-7; D is ambiguous. With 5 bases removed from V and 3 bases from J, the gap between germline ends came to 11 bases. CDR1 and CDR2 from the germline V gene are SGHTA and FQGNSA. The CDR3 has 13 residues. CDR3 nucleotides: TGTGCCAGCAGCCTGCCCCCAGTCTACGAGCAGTACTTC. This sequence encodes CASSLPPVYEQYF.

The chain combines TRBV5-1 with TRBJ2-1; D call uncertain. V was clipped by 1 base and J by 4 bases, with 18 bases between them. The CDR3 sequence is 17 residues long. The germline V gene has CDR1 SGHRS and CDR2 YFSETQ. CDR3 region: CASSLWANKLSYNEQFF. CDR3 nucleotides: TGCGCCAGCAGCTTGTGGGCGAATAAACTCTCATACAATGAGCAGTTCTTC.

The rearrangement joins TRBV10-3 to TRBJ2-5; 12 nucleotides line up with TRBD2. V shed 6 bases and J 7 bases; nucleotides not matched to a gene: 9. Germline V lookup: CDR1 ENHRY, CDR2 SYGVKD. The CDR3 totals 15 residues. CDR3 bases: TGTGCCATCAGAGATCTAGCGGGGGGGATGGGGACCCAGTACTTC. Its protein is CAIRDLAGGMGTQYF.

The chain carries TRBV5-1 and TRBJ1-1; a weak D match, TRBD1 (6 bases). V shed 5 bases and J shed 1 base, with 12 bases lying between them. CDR3 size: 14 residues. Germline CDR1 and CDR2: SGHRS and YFSETQ. The CDR3 region is CASRTGTKNTEAFF. The CDR3 nucleotides are TGCGCCAGCAGAACCGGGACAAAGAACACTGAAGCTTTCTTT.

This chain connects TRBV4-1 to TRBJ1-1, with a possible D match to TRBD1 (6 bases). Germline lookup yields CDR1 MGHRA and CDR2 YSYEKL. Trimming took 1 base from V and 1 from J, leaving 10 bases between them. The CDR3 has 15 amino acids. CDR3 coding DNA: TGCGCCAGCAGCCAAGTCCCAGGGGCGAACACTGAAGCTTTCTTT. This encodes CASSQVPGANTEAFF.